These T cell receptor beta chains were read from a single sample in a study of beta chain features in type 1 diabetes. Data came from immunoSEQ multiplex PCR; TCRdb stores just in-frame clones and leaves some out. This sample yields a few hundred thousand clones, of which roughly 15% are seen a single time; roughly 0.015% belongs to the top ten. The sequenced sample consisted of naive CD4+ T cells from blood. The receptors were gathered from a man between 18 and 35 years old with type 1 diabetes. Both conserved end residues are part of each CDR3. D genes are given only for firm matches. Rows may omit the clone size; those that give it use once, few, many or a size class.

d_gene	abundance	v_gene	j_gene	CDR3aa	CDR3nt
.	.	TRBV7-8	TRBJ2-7	CASSLGRTGRGEQYF	TGTGCCAGCAGCTTAGGTCGGACAGGGAGGGGGGAGCAGTACTTC
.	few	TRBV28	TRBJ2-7	CASSQDPGLAYEQYF	TGTGCCAGCAGTCAAGACCCAGGTCTGGCCTACGAGCAGTACTTC
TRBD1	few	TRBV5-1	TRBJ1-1	CASSLARTGGTEAFF	TGCGCCAGCAGCTTGGCCAGGACAGGGGGGACTGAAGCTTTCTTT
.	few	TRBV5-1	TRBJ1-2	CASSLARRLEGGFENGYTF	TGCGCCAGCAGCTTGGCCCGCCGACTAGAGGGAGGCTTTGAGAATGGCTACACCTTC
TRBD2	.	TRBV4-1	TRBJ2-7	CASSQEWGLAGRYGAYEQYF	TGCGCCAGCAGCCAAGAGTGGGGACTAGCGGGTCGTTACGGGGCCTACGAGCAGTACTTC
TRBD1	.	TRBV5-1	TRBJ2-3	CASSLTQGTQYF	TGCGCCAGCAGCTTGACACAGGGGACGCAGTATTTT
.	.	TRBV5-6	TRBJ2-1	CASSLEGFEQFF	TGTGCCAGCAGCCTCGAGGGATTCGAGCAGTTCTTC
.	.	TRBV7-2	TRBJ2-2	CASSLSHAGELFF	TGTGCCAGCAGCTTATCCCATGCCGGGGAGCTGTTTTTT
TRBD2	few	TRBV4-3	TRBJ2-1	CASSQRVSGAPNEQFF	TGCGCCAGCAGCCAAAGGGTCAGCGGGGCCCCCAATGAGCAGTTCTTC
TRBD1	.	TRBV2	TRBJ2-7	CASSDLGQSYEQYF	TGTGCCAGCAGTGATTTGGGACAGTCCTACGAGCAGTACTTC
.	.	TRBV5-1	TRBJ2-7	CASSFRSRAQGEQYF	TGCGCCAGCAGCTTTCGCTCCAGGGCTCAGGGCGAGCAGTACTTC
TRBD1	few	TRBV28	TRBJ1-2	CASSFPGQGNYGYTF	TGTGCCAGCAGTTTTCCCGGACAGGGAAACTATGGCTACACCTTC